The 27 T cell receptor beta chains reported below all come from one sample, sequenced in a study of breast tumors, draining lymph nodes, adjacent tissues. Breast cancer patients provided tissue from their axillary draining lymph nodes. TCRdb redid the calling of the multiplex PCR reads with MiXCR, one entry per CDR3 protein. The sample has under 250,000 distinct CDR3 sequences; approximately 29% are singletons. Sample: axillary lymph node tissue. The receptor set was obtained from a female donor with breast cancer. Some clones in this sample may be carry-over from other donors' samples.

This clonotype was seen many times. The chain has TRBV19 and TRBJ1-5; D is possibly TRBD1 (6 bases). Trimming left V 6 bases short and J 5 bases short, with 11 bases between. The germline V gene encodes CDR1 LNHDA and CDR2 SQIVND (reference sequence). This CDR3 has 13 residues. CDR3 region: CASSPNRDQPQHF. For the CDR3, the DNA is TGTGCCAGTAGCCCGAACAGGGATCAGCCCCAGCATTTT.

This clonotype was picked up many times. This CDR3 reads CASSHGSGELFF. The CDR3 DNA reads as TGTGCCAGCAGCCATGGCTCCGGGGAGCTGTTTTTT. V is TRBV3-1 and J is TRBJ2-2; the D is unclear. The germline gives CDR1 LGHDT, CDR2 YNNKEL (reference sequence). This CDR3 region has 12 residues. Trimming pared 3 bases from V and 6 bases from J, leaving 5 bases between.

The chain couples TRBV5-5 to TRBJ1-1, with TRBD1 identical over 10 bases. Germline values: CDR1 SGHKS, CDR2 YYEKEE (reference sequence). Trimming took 4 bases from V and 3 from J; bases not matched to a gene: 6. The CDR3 covers 15 residues. CDR3 sequence (DNA): TGTGCCAGCAGCCCGAGACAGGGGGCCTACACTGAAGCTTTCTTT. Protein sequence: CASSPRQGAYTEAFF.

In this sample, this clonotype turned up many times. This chain links TRBV2 with TRBJ2-1; TRBD2 matches at 10 bases. The V gene's germline CDR1 is SNHLY and CDR2 FYNNEI. The CDR3 covers 16 residues. With 7 bases clipped from V and 10 bases from J, the junction kept 16 bases outside the gene matches. CDR3 sequence: CASIPPGTSALREQFF. The CDR3 coding sequence is TGTGCCAGCATACCTCCCGGGACTAGCGCCCTCCGGGAGCAGTTCTTC.

Many counts were recorded for this clonotype. This rearrangement joins TRBV29-1 to TRBJ2-3, with 11 bases fitting TRBD1. V was clipped by 6 bases and J by 5 bases; unmatched bases: 7. The CDR3 sequence is 14 residues long. Germline CDR1 is SQVTM and CDR2 is ANQGSEA. The CDR3 DNA is TGCAGCGTAGGACAGGGGGCGAGAAGAGATACGCAGTATTTT. This translates into CSVGQGARRDTQYF.

This clonotype has ten or more counts. The rearrangement uses TRBV7-9 and TRBJ2-5, with TRBD1 matching over 8 bases. The CDR3 contains 14 residues. CDR1 SEHNR and CDR2 FQNEAQ come from the germline V gene (reference sequence). Trimming cost V 1 base and J 5 bases; bases outside gene matches: 3. As DNA, the CDR3 is TGTGCCAGCAGCTTAGGACAGGGGATCGAGACCCAGTACTTC. This translates into CASSLGQGIETQYF.

This clonotype has a count of ten or more. This chain uses TRBV20-1 with TRBJ2-1; TRBD2 is a possible D gene (5 bases). The CDR3 has 15 residues. Germline lookup yields CDR1 DFQATT and CDR2 SNEGSKA (reference sequence). The V end was cut by 2 bases, the J end by 7 bases, with 18 bases between. CDR3 in DNA: TGCAGTGCTAGACCTACGAGGGAACCCGCGAATGAGCAGTTCTTC. Translation: CSARPTREPANEQFF.

The gene calls are TRBV27 and TRBJ1-2, with D tentatively TRBD1 (5 bases). This CDR3 contains 18 residues. CDR1 MNHEY and CDR2 SMNVEV come from the germline V gene (reference sequence). The ends were cut back, 7 bases at V and 5 bases at J, with 29 bases in the middle. CDR3 region: CASIPGDLQEPYPYGYTF. In nucleotides, the CDR3 is TGTGCCAGCATCCCCGGGGACCTCCAAGAACCGTATCCGTATGGCTACACCTTC.

The CDR3 DNA sequence: TGTGCCAGCAAGAACACAGGGGGCAATGGCTACACCATATATTTT. Protein: CASKNTGGNGYTIYF. The V call is TRBV19, the J call TRBJ1-3; 9 bases are a match to TRBD1. This CDR3 has 15 amino acids. Germline CDR1 is LNHDA and CDR2 is SQIVND (reference sequence). Trimming removed 9 bases from V and 8 bases from J; junction bases left unmatched: 14.

The chain has TRBV30 and TRBJ2-2; D possibly matches TRBD1 or TRBD2 (6 bases each). CDR1 and CDR2 from the germline V gene are GTSNPN and SVGIG (reference sequence). With 3 bases removed from V and 4 bases from J, the gap between germline ends came to 12 bases. The length of the CDR3 is 14 residues. The CDR3 DNA is TGTGCCTGGAGCGCAGGGGACTTCACCGGGGAGCTGTTTTTT. Its protein is CAWSAGDFTGELFF.

The CDR3 loop reads CASSAGTGGKSGRNIQYF. CDR3 DNA sequence: TGTGCCAGCAGCGCCGGGACAGGGGGCAAGTCAGGGAGAAACATTCAGTACTTC. The rearrangement links TRBV4-2 to TRBJ2-4; 12 nucleotides line up with TRBD1. The ends lost 5 bases at V and 6 bases at J; junction bases unmatched: 14. CDR3 size: 18 residues. Germline values: CDR1 LGHNA, CDR2 YNFKEQ.

The chain recombines TRBV7-2 with TRBJ1-1; no clear D. The V gene lost 4 bases and the J gene lost 2 bases, with 5 bases spanning the gap. Per germline, CDR1 SGHTA and CDR2 FQGNSA. The CDR3 sequence is 12 residues long. CDR3 coding DNA: TGTGCCAGCAGCTGGATTAACACTGAAGCTTTCTTT. The encoded protein is CASSWINTEAFF.

Concerning this clonotype itself: This may stem from a read error, because a much larger clone lies one nucleotide away. The chain couples TRBV13 to TRBJ2-7; 7 bases match TRBD2. The ends lost 2 bases at V and 2 bases at J; junction bases unmatched: 3. Germline CDR1 is PRHDT and CDR2 is FYEKMQ (reference sequence). The CDR3 has 14 amino acids. The CDR3 DNA follows: TGTGCCAGCAGCTTACAGGCGGGAGCCTACGAGCAGTACTTC. Residues: CASSLQAGAYEQYF.

The table lists this clonotype with a few counts. The rearrangement links TRBV20-1 to TRBJ1-1; a possible D gene is TRBD1 (5 bases). The germline V gene has CDR1 DFQATT and CDR2 SNEGSKA (reference sequence). V was trimmed by 3 bases and J by 5 bases, leaving 13 bases between them. This CDR3 has 13 amino acids. CDR3 nucleotide sequence: TGCAGTGCTAGCCGGGGGAGGTTAACTGAAGCTTTCTTT. Translating gives CSASRGRLTEAFF.

This clonotype occurred many times. The rearrangement links TRBV6-5 to TRBJ1-2; 9 bases match TRBD1. This CDR3 spans 16 amino acids. Trimming took 5 bases from V and 6 from J; bases not matched to a gene: 13. Looked up from germline, CDR1 is MNHEY and CDR2 is SVGAGI. This CDR3 is CASSPRPPQGADGYTF. CDR3 bases: TGTGCCAGCAGTCCCCGCCCCCCACAGGGGGCGGATGGCTACACCTTC.

This clonotype was recorded many times. V is TRBV7-9 and J is TRBJ2-1, with 13 bases that match TRBD2. CDR3 length: 21 amino acids. Looked up from germline, CDR1 is SEHNR and CDR2 is FQNEAQ (reference sequence). J was trimmed by 1 base and V by 5 bases; bases with no gene match: 17. This CDR3 is CASSLLESTSGRAPSYNEQFF. The CDR3 DNA sequence: TGTGCCAGCAGCCTCCTAGAGAGTACTAGCGGGAGGGCCCCATCCTACAATGAGCAGTTCTTC.

The chain is built from TRBV25-1 and TRBJ2-7; the match to TRBD2 covers 14 bases. The ends lost 9 bases at V and 7 bases at J; junction bases unmatched: 14. The CDR3 contains 16 residues. Germline V CDR1 and CDR2: MGHDK, SYGVNS. The CDR3 reads CASSSETSGRAGEQYF. CDR3 nucleotide sequence: TGTGCCAGTTCTTCAGAGACTAGCGGGAGGGCCGGAGAGCAGTACTTC.

In regard to this clonotype: One junction end disagrees with the germline gene, perhaps due to a read error. CDR3 nucleotide sequence: TGTGCCAGCAGCCGCGTGGGTTCCTACAGTGAGCAGTTCTTC. Protein sequence: CASSRVGSYSEQFF. The V gene is TRBV7-9, the J gene TRBJ2-1; D is unclear. CDR3 length: 14 residues. CDR1 is SEHNR, CDR2 FQNEAQ, per germline (reference sequence).

This clonotype was counted ten times or more. The chain carries TRBV12-3 or TRBV12-4 and TRBJ2-1; 9 bases match TRBD1. CDR3 length equals 15 residues. J was trimmed by 8 bases and V by 5 bases; bases with no gene match: 10. CDR3 sequence (DNA): TGTGCCAGCAGTCTGGACAGGGGCCCCTTGGATGAGCAGTTCTTC. It specifies CASSLDRGPLDEQFF.

This clonotype has ten or more counts. This sequence joins TRBV14 and TRBJ2-5; D is uncertain. CDR1 is SGHDN, CDR2 FVKESK, per germline. The CDR3 length is 15 residues. V lost 1 base and J lost 11, with 20 bases in between. Written as DNA, the CDR3 is TGTGCCAGCAGCCAAGGTTGGGGTTATGGAGTGACTCAGTACTTC. The encoded protein is CASSQGWGYGVTQYF.

This clonotype has a count of ten or more. This sequence joins TRBV18 and TRBJ2-5; 8 bases agree with TRBD1. The V gene end was trimmed by 3 bases and the J gene end by 4 bases; junction bases not matched to a gene: 10. The CDR3 loop spans 16 amino acids. CDR1 and CDR2 from the germline V gene are KGHSH and LQKENI. CDR3 in amino acids: CASSPLDRVLRETQYF. The CDR3 DNA reads as TGTGCCAGCTCACCTTTGGACAGGGTCCTCCGAGAGACCCAGTACTTC. Complete variable domain (other parts from reference TRBV18 and TRBJ2-5): NAGVMQNPRHLVRRRGQEARLRCSPMKGHSHVYWYRQLPEEGLKFMVYLQKENIIDESGMPKERFSAEFPKEGPSILRIQQVVRGDSAAYFCASSPLDRVLRETQYFGPGTRLLVL.

This rearrangement joins TRBV6-5 to TRBJ2-4, with D possibly matching TRBD1 (6 bases). The V and J ends lost 0 bases and 4 bases respectively, with 10 bases between them. Germline loops: CDR1 MNHEY, CDR2 SVGAGI. The CDR3 runs 15 residues. This CDR3 reads CASSYSSQGKNIQYF. The CDR3 DNA reads TGTGCCAGCAGTTACTCGAGTCAGGGGAAAAACATTCAGTACTTC.

This clonotype was counted ten times or more. This chain joins TRBV11-2 and TRBJ2-5, with D unclear. The CDR3 consists of 14 residues. Germline V lookup: CDR1 SGHAT, CDR2 FQNNGV. V gave up 2 bases and J gave up 2 bases, with 9 bases separating them. The CDR3 spells CASSLSGLQETQYF. The DNA of the CDR3 is TGTGCCAGCAGCTTATCCGGCCTTCAAGAGACCCAGTACTTC. The complete variable domain, with remaining parts taken from reference TRBV11-2 and TRBJ2-5, reads EAGVAQSPRYKIIEKRQSVAFWCNPISGHATLYWYQQILGQGPKLLIQFQNNGVVDDSQLPKDRFSAERLKGVDSTLKIQPAKLEDSAVYLCASSLSGLQETQYFGPGTRLLVL.

This clonotype was observed at least ten times. The genes are TRBV7-2 and TRBJ2-3; no clear D gene. This CDR3 is 12 amino acids long. Germline assignment: CDR1 SGHTA and CDR2 FQGNSA. V gave up 6 bases and J gave up 4 bases, with 8 bases separating them. The CDR3 spells CASRSTADTQYF. For the CDR3, the DNA is TGTGCCAGCAGATCGACTGCAGATACGCAGTATTTT.

This chain connects TRBV7-3 to TRBJ2-7, with D possibly matching TRBD1 (5 bases). Germline CDR1 SGHTA, CDR2 FQGTGA. V lost 4 bases, J lost 0 bases, and 25 bases lay in between. The CDR3 contains 19 residues. Here the CDR3 DNA reads TGTGCCAGCAGCTCGTTAAGATTGCCGACAGACCGGAGCTCCTACGAGCAGTACGTC. Residues: CASSSLRLPTDRSSYEQYV.

At least ten counts were recorded for this clonotype. This rearrangement joins TRBV4-1 to TRBJ1-4, with no clear D. Per the germline V gene, CDR1 is MGHRA and CDR2 is YSYEKL. The CDR3 loop spans 14 amino acids. V lost 4 bases and J lost 4, with 10 bases in between. CDR3 sequence: CASSRGGINEKLFF. DNA for the CDR3: TGCGCCAGCAGCCGAGGAGGTATTAATGAAAAACTGTTTTTT.

This clonotype was found a few times. The chain carries TRBV3-1 and TRBJ2-2; tentatively, D is TRBD1 (5 bases). This CDR3 comprises 15 residues. Germline CDR1 LGHDT, CDR2 YNNKEL (reference sequence). Trimming left V 4 bases short and J 6 bases short, with 15 bases between. CDR3 sequence reads: CASSPGAPRAGELFF. The CDR3 bases are TGTGCCAGCAGCCCTGGGGCTCCCCGCGCCGGGGAGCTGTTTTTT.